The T cell receptor (beta chain) described here comes from a study of cytomegalovirus exposure and HLA in healthy donors (dated by TCRdb to about 2017). Broadly, across the study: In an earlier analysis of some 550 of the donors, about 260 Gb of sequence data and some 100 million unique TCR beta sequences from about 179 million T cells were reported. Among about 410 genotyped donors of the cohort, an average of about 220,000 unique TCR beta nucleotide sequences was sequenced per donor, of which roughly 17% were non-productive. Donor age, sex, ethnicity and CMV serostatus were compiled together with the repertoire data. Besides the first cohort of approximately 670 subjects, a separate validation cohort made up of 95 to 150 different subjects was used. An early release that covered about 600 HLA-typed donors contained 250 to 350 gigabases of sequencing data and tens of millions of unique TCR sequences. To study patterns of TCR occurrence, a later analysis re-analyzed previously published TCR beta repertoires from several hundred donors and added high-resolution HLA genotyping. Among the 398 genotyped donors, around 81% belonged to the genetic ancestry cluster associated with self-reported Caucasian donors. In an earlier analysis of more than 550 of the donors, high-throughput TCR beta sequencing was used to judge whether each TCR beta V gene segment behaved as functional or pseudogenic. HLA typing covered class I and class II loci at four-digit resolution. Typing coverage varied by locus: about 629-640 donors for A, B, C, DRB1 and DQB1; roughly 560 for DQA1; around 570 for DPA1; 400 to 480 for DPB1. The study aimed to test whether signatures of past pathogen exposure could be identified by cataloging public T cell receptors. The study combined high-throughput TCR immunosequencing, statistical association of individual TCRs with disease status, and machine learning to predict cytomegalovirus infection status. The study profiled the T cell repertoires of around 700 subjects by immunosequencing and related them to cytomegalovirus serostatus. All discovery cohort repertoires had been generated using a single sequencing platform. Roughly 5 DR-DQ haplotypes were handled as single units for association and clustering, since linkage in the cohort was strong. Rather than using new phenotypic data, the later analysis identified candidate immune exposures from TCR beta sequences and from how often those sequences occurred across donors. Genome-wide SNP genotypes for about three fifths of the roughly 670 donors were used in a later genetic analysis, which treated that subset as a discovery cohort.

Broader findings and caveats from the paper: Most TCR sequences were seen in very few donors, while some public TCRs were found in many individuals. The sequencing pipeline was judged likely to have produced a cluster of highly shared sequence variants as a technical artifact. V-gene and J-gene trimming of TCR beta chains was associated with a missense DCLRE1C variant in a later genetic analysis, and the association was replicated in an independent cohort. A later analysis reported that several top co-occurrence clusters appeared linked to parvovirus B19, influenza, CMV and Epstein-Barr virus. Because counts were too low, about 18 rarely observed V segments, including chromosome 9 orphons, were excluded from the earlier analysis of several hundred of the donors. Compared with equally common non-associated chains, HLA-associated TCR beta chains in a later analysis were more clonally expanded and had lower generation probabilities. Linkage disequilibrium might explain the correlated functional status among segregating V segments, but an unknown experimental factor could not be excluded. Roughly uniform sequencing depth across donors was assumed in presence/absence analyses, although this assumption may not hold. Only TCR beta chains were sequenced in this cohort, and the absence of alpha or paired-chain data limited detectable features. Because the 87-base-pair reads could not distinguish some IMGT-functional V segments, including TRBV6-2 and TRBV6-3, those segments were excluded. A further reported finding was that TCR beta sequences accurately predicted the HLA-A and HLA-B alleles for most subjects in the first cohort. The classifier was reported to diagnose cytomegalovirus status with high specificity and sensitivity in both the original cohort and the validation cohort. Because HLA typing was unavailable for some donors at each locus, only the typed subset was used in association tests. The authors suggested that the approach could potentially be generalized to other disease states and immunological phenotypes. In a later genetic analysis, fewer N-insertions in productive TCRs were reported among donors in an Asian-associated ancestry cluster than the 666-donor mean. In a later analysis, the rate of TCR association differed among HLA loci, with DRB1 alleles having the most associated TCRs and HLA-C alleles having the fewest. A few of the identified cytomegalovirus-associated TCR beta chains were confirmed in vitro to be specific for cytomegalovirus antigens. Strong co-occurrence of HLA alleles, especially DR and DQ, made assigning TCR associations to individual alleles difficult. At a false discovery rate of 0.05, a later analysis linked under 20,000 TCR beta sequences to specific HLA alleles. In an earlier analysis of 500 to 650 of the donors, most TCR beta V segments appeared in productive rearrangements about 90% or about 30% of the time, broadly matching IMGT annotations. The only immune exposure information available for the cohort was CMV serostatus. The study listed approximately 150 TCR beta chains as associated with cytomegalovirus. According to a later analysis, most CMV-associated TCR beta chains appeared to be HLA-restricted, and the HLA associations seemed to be driven largely by CMV exposure.

Taken from cysteine to phenylalanine, the CDR3 has 14 residues. Only the CDR3 region is kept as DNA, spanning 42 bases read in frame from base 1. Trimmed from V: 5 bases; trimmed from J: 4 bases; junction bases lacking a gene match: 4. CDR1 and CDR2 are drawn from the germline V gene (reference sequence): LNHDA, SQIVND. The cohort comprised several hundred healthy bone marrow donors. At the time of sampling, every cohort member was nominally healthy, though immune exposures that went unrecorded were likely present. The donor tested CMV seropositive and was one of the 289 seropositive cohort members. A peripheral blood sample was provided by each donor, and peripheral blood mononuclear cells were used for TCR beta sequencing. The Qiagen DNeasy Blood Extraction Kit was used to extract genomic DNA from the blood cell samples. Library preparation employed the immunoSEQ multiplex PCR assay. A mixture of 60 forward primers for TCR Vbeta segments and 13 reverse primers for TCR Jbeta segments was used in the multiplex PCR. A multiplex PCR assay on genomic DNA amplified the CDR3 region of rearranged TCR beta genes. The amplified TCR beta libraries were sequenced on the Illumina HiSeq System as 87-base-pair reads. The original methods were these. Across the 700 or so repertoires, a later analysis counted 78 million or so unique TCR beta chains, roughly 11 million of which were shared by at least two donors. To remove PCR and sequencing errors, raw reads were error-corrected and collapsed into unique sequences using a nearest-neighbor algorithm that merged closely related sequences. To assign V, D and J gene segments, CDR3 sequences were aligned to IMGT reference sequences. For a sequence to be retained, at least a six-nucleotide match to both a V gene segment and a J gene segment was required. Rearrangements were classified as productive when the CDR3 lacked stop codons and remained in frame with V and J, and all other rearrangements were classified as non-productive. CDR3 was defined according to IMGT convention as the region running from the second conserved V-encoded cysteine to the conserved J-encoded phenylalanine. In an earlier analysis of approximately 590 of the donors, sequences lacking an unambiguous match to a single V gene segment were excluded. An earlier analysis of just under 600 of the donors called V segments functional above 56.7% productive rearrangements and segregating when the between-donor standard deviation exceeded 5%. A statistical classification framework was built to diagnose cytomegalovirus status from the catalog of TCR beta chain sequences. In a later analysis, TCR nucleotide sequences were compared against IMGT/GENE-DB human TR gene sequences so that V and J genes could be assigned. The TCRdist pipeline was used in a later analysis to assign CDR3 sequences and most-parsimonious VDJ recombination scenarios. In a later analysis, each TCR beta chain was defined by its CDR3 amino acid sequence together with its V-gene family, and reads lacking a unique V-gene family were excluded. In a later analysis, 450 to 600 highly shared, low-generation-probability nucleotide sequences were removed to address suspected cross-contamination and a sequencing artifact. For each public chain, a later analysis derived a clonal expansion index from normalized ranks of inferred template counts within each repertoire. Generation probabilities in a later analysis came from a VDJ recombination model fitted to out-of-frame rearrangements, and those results were checked against IGoR. In a later analysis, hypergeometric tests were used to score TCR-TCR, TCR-HLA and TCR-CMV co-occurrence, with a repertoire-size bias correction applied to TCR pairs. A later analysis estimated false discovery rates by permuting HLA or CMV assignments 20 times. A later analysis grouped co-occurring TCRs with DBSCAN, adding TCRdist sequence similarity when clustering within HLA-allele-positive subsets. Co-occurrence clustering excluded repertoires with fewer than 30,000 or more than 120,000 public chains, plus five with anomalous nucleotide sharing. The table comes from immuneACCESS by way of TCRdb, which keeps in-frame sequences with V and J called. Part of the clones is missing from these tables; in studies checked, under half for an unresolved V gene and the rest for unknown reasons. Clonal size and the V and J genes are those of that table, whereas D and trimming came from the DNA. Recorded for this sample are about 210,000 clones; 80% to 90% of them occurred a single time. More than 1.5% of the sample is taken by the ten largest.

Points on this clone: This clone's antigen is unknown. Base-call qualities are not available, and no considerably larger clone is one nucleotide away.

Sequences were obtained from PBMCs. The receptor comes from a man in his forties in good health and CMV-seropositive. The chain was built from TRBV19 and TRBJ1-2, with 10 bases matching TRBD1. The nucleotide sequence is TGTGCCAGTAGTTACGGACAGGGGGTCTATGGCTACACCTTC. This yields the protein CASSYGQGVYGYTF.